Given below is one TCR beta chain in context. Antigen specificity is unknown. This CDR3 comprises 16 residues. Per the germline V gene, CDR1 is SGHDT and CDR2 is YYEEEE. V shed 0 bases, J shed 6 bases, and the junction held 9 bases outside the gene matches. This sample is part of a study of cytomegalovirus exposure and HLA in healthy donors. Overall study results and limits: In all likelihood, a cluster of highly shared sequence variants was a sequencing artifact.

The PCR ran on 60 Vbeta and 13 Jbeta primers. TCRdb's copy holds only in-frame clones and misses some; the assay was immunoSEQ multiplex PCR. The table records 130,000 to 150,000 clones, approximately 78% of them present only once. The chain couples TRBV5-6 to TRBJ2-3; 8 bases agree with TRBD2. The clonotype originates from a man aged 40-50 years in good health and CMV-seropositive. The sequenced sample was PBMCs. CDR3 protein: CASSLDSGTSVDTQYF. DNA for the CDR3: TGTGCCAGCAGCTTGGATTCCGGGACTAGTGTGGATACGCAGTATTTT.